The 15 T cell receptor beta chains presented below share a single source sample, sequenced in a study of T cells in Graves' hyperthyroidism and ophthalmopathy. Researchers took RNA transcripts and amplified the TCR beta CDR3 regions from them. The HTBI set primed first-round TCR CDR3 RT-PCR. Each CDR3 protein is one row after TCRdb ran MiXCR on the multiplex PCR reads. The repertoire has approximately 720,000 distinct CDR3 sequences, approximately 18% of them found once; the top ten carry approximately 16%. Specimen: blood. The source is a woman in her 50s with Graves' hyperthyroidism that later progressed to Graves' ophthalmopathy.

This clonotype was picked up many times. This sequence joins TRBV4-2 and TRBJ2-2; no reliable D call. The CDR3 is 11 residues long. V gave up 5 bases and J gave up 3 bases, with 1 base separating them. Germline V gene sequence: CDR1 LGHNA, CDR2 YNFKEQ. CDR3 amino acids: CASSYTGELFF. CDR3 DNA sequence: TGTGCCAGCAGCTACACCGGGGAGCTGTTTTTT.

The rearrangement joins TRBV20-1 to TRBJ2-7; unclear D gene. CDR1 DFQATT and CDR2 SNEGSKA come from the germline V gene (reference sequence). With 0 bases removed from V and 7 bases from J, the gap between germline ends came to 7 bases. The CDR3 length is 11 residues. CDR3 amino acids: CSAREASEQYF. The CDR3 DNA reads TGCAGTGCTAGAGAGGCATCAGAGCAGTACTTC.

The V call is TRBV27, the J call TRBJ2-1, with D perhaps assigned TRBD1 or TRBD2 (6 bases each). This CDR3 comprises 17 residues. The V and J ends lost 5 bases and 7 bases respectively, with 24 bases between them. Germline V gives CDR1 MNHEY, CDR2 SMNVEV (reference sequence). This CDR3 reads CASSTWIIARGVNEQFF. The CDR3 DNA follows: TGTGCCAGCAGTACATGGATCATAGCGAGGGGGGTTAATGAGCAGTTCTTC.

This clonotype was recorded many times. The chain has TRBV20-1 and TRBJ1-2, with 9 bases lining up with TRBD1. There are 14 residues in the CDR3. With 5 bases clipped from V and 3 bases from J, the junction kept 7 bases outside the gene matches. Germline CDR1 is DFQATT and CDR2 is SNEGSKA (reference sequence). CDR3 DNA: TGCAGTGCTCCGGGACAGGGTTACCACTATGGCTACACCTTC. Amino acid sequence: CSAPGQGYHYGYTF.

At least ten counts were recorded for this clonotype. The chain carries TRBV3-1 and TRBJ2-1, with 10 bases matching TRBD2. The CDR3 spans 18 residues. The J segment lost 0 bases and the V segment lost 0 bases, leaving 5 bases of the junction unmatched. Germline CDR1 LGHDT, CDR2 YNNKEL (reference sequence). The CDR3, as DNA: TGTGCCAGCAGCCAAGAAGCTAGCGGGGGTATCTCCTACAATGAGCAGTTCTTC. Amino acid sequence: CASSQEASGGISYNEQFF.

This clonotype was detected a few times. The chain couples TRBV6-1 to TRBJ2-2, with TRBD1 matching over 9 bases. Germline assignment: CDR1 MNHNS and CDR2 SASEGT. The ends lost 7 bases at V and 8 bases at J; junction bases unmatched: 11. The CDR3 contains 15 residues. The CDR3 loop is CASTNRGRIVGELFF. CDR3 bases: TGTGCCAGCACCAACAGGGGGCGAATTGTGGGGGAGCTGTTTTTT.

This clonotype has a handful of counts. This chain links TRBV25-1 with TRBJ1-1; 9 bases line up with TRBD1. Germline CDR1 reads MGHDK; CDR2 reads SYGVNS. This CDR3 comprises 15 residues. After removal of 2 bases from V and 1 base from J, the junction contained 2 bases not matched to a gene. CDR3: CASSEDRGWNTEAFF. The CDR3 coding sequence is TGTGCCAGCAGTGAAGACAGGGGGTGGAACACTGAAGCTTTCTTT.

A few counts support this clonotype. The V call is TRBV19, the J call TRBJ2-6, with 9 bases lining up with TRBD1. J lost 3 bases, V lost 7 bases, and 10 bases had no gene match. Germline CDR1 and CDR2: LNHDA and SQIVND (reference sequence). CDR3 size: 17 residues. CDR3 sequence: CASTIQGAMSGANVLTF. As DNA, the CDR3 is TGTGCCAGTACCATACAGGGGGCGATGAGTGGGGCCAACGTCCTGACTTTC.

The CDR3 DNA reads as TGTGCCAGCAGCTCGGGGCGCAGGGACACTGAAGCTTTCTTT. Residues: CASSSGRRDTEAFF. The V call is TRBV7-3, the J call TRBJ1-1; possible D gene TRBD1, 5 bases. The CDR3 is 14 amino acids. From germline, CDR1 is SGHTA and CDR2 FQGTGA. V shed 4 bases and J shed 3 bases, with 12 bases lying between them.

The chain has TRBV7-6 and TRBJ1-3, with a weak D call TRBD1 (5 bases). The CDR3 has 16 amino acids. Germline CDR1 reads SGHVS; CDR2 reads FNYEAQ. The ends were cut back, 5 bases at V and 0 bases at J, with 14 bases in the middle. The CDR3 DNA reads TGTGCCAGCAGCGCCTTGGCAGGGCTCTCTGGAAACACCATATATTTT. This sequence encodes CASSALAGLSGNTIYF.

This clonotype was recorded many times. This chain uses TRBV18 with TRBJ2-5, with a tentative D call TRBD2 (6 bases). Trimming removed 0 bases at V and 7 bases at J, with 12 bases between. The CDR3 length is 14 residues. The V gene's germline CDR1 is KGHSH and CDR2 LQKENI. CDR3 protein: CASSPPEGSRTQYF. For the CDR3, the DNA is TGTGCCAGCTCACCACCGGAGGGCTCGAGGACCCAGTACTTC.

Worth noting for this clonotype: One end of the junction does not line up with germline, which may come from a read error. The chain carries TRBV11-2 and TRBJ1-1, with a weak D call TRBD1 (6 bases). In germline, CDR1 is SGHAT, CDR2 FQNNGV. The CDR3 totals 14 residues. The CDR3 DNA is TGTGCCAACCAGGTGGACAGAGAGCACACTGAAGCTTCCTTT. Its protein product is CANQVDREHTEASF.

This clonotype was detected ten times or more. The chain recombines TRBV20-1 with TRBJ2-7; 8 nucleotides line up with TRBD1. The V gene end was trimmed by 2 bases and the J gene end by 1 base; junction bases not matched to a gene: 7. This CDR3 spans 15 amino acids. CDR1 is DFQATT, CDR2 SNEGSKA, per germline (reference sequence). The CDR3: CSARSRDRPSYEQYF. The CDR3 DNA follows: TGCAGTGCTAGATCCCGGGACAGGCCGTCCTACGAGCAGTACTTC.

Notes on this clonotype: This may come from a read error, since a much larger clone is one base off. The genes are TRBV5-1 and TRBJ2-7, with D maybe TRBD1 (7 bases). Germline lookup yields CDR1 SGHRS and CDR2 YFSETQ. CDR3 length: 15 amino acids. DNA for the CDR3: TGCGTCAGCAGCTTGGTTCCAGGGGGACTCTACGAGCAGTACTTC. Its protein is CVSSLVPGGLYEQYF.

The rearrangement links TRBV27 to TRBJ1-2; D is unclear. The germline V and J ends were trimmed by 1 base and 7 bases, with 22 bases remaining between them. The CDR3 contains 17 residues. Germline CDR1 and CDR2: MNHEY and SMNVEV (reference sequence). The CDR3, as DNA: TGTGCCAGCAGTTTATATTGGGGAGAGGGAATCAATGTTGGCTACACCTTC. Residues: CASSLYWGEGINVGYTF.